The source of this T cell receptor beta chain is a study of cytomegalovirus exposure and HLA in healthy donors. Study-level results: Follow-up analysis seemed to connect common viral pathogens with several of the most significant clusters identified.

13 Jbeta primers and 60 Vbeta primers were used for the PCR. Assay used: immunoSEQ multiplex PCR; TCRdb lists only in-frame clones, some missing. The profile shows about 190,000 clones, just under 75% of them singletons. Comment on this clone: As yet, its antigen is unknown.

The V and J ends lost 8 bases and 7 bases respectively, with 15 bases between them. This CDR3 has 13 residues. Germline loops: CDR1 WSHSY, CDR2 SAAADI. This receptor was obtained from a man aged 25 to 40 in good health and CMV-seropositive. Sequencing input: PBMCs. The V call is TRBV10-2, the J call TRBJ2-1, with a weak D call TRBD1 (6 bases). The CDR3 sequence: CASRLAQGNEQFF. The CDR3 DNA sequence: TGCGCCAGCCGCCTAGCCCAGGGGAATGAGCAGTTCTTC.